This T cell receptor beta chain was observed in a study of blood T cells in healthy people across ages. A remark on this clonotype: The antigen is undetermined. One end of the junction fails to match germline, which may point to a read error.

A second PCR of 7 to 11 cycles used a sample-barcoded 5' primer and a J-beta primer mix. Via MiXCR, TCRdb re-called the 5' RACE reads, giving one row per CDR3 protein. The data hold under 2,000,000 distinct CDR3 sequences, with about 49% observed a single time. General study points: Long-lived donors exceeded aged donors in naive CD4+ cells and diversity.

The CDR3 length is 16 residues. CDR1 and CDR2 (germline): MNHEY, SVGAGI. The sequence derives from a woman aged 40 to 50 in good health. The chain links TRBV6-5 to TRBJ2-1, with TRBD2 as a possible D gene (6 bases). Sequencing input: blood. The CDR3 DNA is TGTGCCAGCAGTCCCCTGGGGGGAGGAGCCTACAGTGAGCAGTTCTTC. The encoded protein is CASSPLGGGAYSEQFF.